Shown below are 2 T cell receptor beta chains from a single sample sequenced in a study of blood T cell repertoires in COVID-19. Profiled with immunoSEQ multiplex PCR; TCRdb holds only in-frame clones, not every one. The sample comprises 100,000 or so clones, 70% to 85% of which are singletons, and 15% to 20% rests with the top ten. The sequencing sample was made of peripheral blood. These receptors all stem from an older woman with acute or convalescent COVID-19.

The CDR3 DNA reads as TGTGCCAGCAGTCTGGGTGGGGCCGGGACTCAACCCAATGAGCAGTTCTTC. As protein: CASSLGGAGTQPNEQFF. The rearrangement links TRBV28 to TRBJ2-1; D is possibly TRBD2 (6 bases). Germline V gene sequence: CDR1 MDHEN, CDR2 SYDVKM. Trimming cost V 5 bases and J 6 bases, with 23 bases left between them. There are 17 residues in the CDR3.

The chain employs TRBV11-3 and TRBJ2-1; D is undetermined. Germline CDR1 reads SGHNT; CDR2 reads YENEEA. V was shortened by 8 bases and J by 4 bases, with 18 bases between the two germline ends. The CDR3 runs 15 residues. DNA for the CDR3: TGTGCCAGCGGGCTATCCAGCAGTCAATACAATGAGCAGTTCTTC. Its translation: CASGLSSSQYNEQFF.